This T cell receptor beta chain was sequenced in a study of technical replicates of blood from a few donors (dated by TCRdb to the late 2010s). The sample holds a few counts of this clone. What antigen it recognizes has not been identified. Base-call qualities are not available, and no considerably larger clone is one nucleotide away. Libraries were prepared through the immunoSEQ multiplex PCR assay. TCRdb obtained this table from immuneACCESS and retained in-frame rearrangements with V and J assigned. These tables miss some clones; where compared with another copy, unresolved V genes account for less than half of the shortfall, and the remainder is unexplained. Within this sample are roughly 100,000 clones, with 90% to 97% of them counted one time only. The top ten clones comprise 0.3% to 0.45% of the sample. From the germline V gene, CDR1 is SGDLS and CDR2 is YYNGEE. The CDR3 spans 18 residues, from the cysteine through the phenylalanine. The CDR3 DNA has 54 bases and is translated from base 1. V was cut back by 0 bases and J by 1 base, leaving a gap of 19 bases between them.

The sequence links TRBV9 to TRBJ1-1, and possibly TRBD1, on 6 matching bases. This TCR came from a human donor in good health. The sample comprised T cells isolated from PBMCs. The nucleotides read TGTGCCAGCAGCGTAGCTACGGCAGGGGCAGGGGCGAACACTGAAGCTTTCTTT. Its protein product is CASSVATAGAGANTEAFF.